The 2 T cell receptor beta chains presented below share a single source sample, sequenced in a study of control samples from healthy donors and cancer patients. Some clones are missing from TCRdb's copy, which holds only in-frame ones; the method was immunoSEQ multiplex PCR. The sample lists some 170,000 clones; under 96% were seen once. The sample was blood. These receptor sequences come from a woman aged 25 to 39 in good health.

The rearrangement uses TRBV5-5 and TRBJ2-1; D might be TRBD1 or TRBD2, each matching 6 bases. This CDR3 contains 14 residues. Looked up from germline, CDR1 is SGHKS and CDR2 is YYEKEE (reference sequence). The V and J ends lost 5 bases and 3 bases respectively, with 12 bases between them. Here the CDR3 DNA reads TGTGCCAGCAGGACGGGGGCTGGCTACAATGAGCAGTTCTTC. Translation gives CASRTGAGYNEQFF. The full variable domain, its missing parts supplied by reference TRBV5-5 and TRBJ2-1, is DAGVTQSPTHLIKTRGQQVTLRCSPISGHKSVSWYQQVLGQGPQFIFQYYEKEERGRGNFPDRFSARQFPNYSSELNVNALLLGDSALYLCASRTGAGYNEQFFGPGTRLTVL.

This chain uses TRBV2 with TRBJ1-4; D is undetermined. Germline V gene sequence: CDR1 SNHLY, CDR2 FYNNEI. V lost 7 bases and J 7 bases, leaving 13 bases between the germline ends. This CDR3 region has 13 residues. CDR3 amino acids: CASMTGRIEKLFF. The CDR3 DNA reads as TGTGCCAGCATGACCGGACGGATTGAAAAACTGTTTTTT.